This TCR beta chain emerged from a study of T cells in localized non-small cell lung cancer. Germline V gene lookup returns CDR1 SEHNR and CDR2 FQNEAQ (reference sequence). The V end lost 2 bases, the J end lost 2 bases, and 3 bases lay between the germline ends. The CDR3 runs 12 residues. Remarks on this clone: Its target is not known.

Study observations and caveats: Adjacent lung held a median around 60 of the top 100 tumor clones. Uninvolved adjacent lung showed the highest T cell clonality, exceeding tumor.

TCRdb keeps only in-frame clones here, not all; method: immunoSEQ multiplex PCR. This sample has about 23,000 clones, with less than 95% found just once. Here the sequenced sample was peripheral blood, taken before any cancer treatment. The receptor was derived from a woman between 40 and 69 years old with stage I lung adenocarcinoma. V gene TRBV7-9 combines with J gene TRBJ1-2, with D unresolved. The CDR3 is CASSLTNYGYTF. For the CDR3, the DNA is TGTGCCAGCAGCTTAACCAACTATGGCTACACCTTC.